The present T cell receptor (beta chain) was sequenced within a study of PD-1 blockade in classical Hodgkin lymphoma. Each patient's relapse followed autologous stem cell transplantation, and brentuximab vedotin exposure varied. Concerning this clone itself: The antigen remains unidentified.

The ends were cut back, 2 bases at V and 0 bases at J, with 15 bases in the middle. This CDR3 is 17 amino acids long. Germline V gene data show CDR1 as SGHDT and CDR2 as YYEEEE. The protocol was immunoSEQ multiplex PCR, while the TCRdb copy is restricted to in-frame clones and leaves out a portion. Of 42,000 or so clones detected, about 86% appear once; the ten largest clones hold more than 5.5%. Study results and caveats: Those patients who began receiving nivolumab less than 1 year after ASCT had lower diversity, and they were excluded.

The chain joins TRBV5-6 to TRBJ1-3; D gene ambiguous. The sequences come from peripheral blood mononuclear cells (PBMCs), collected before the second cycle of nivolumab. This clonotype originated in a human donor with classical Hodgkin lymphoma. The DNA of the CDR3 is TGTGCCAGCAGCTTTGTACAAGGGCCCGTCTCTGGAAACACCATATATTTT. This translates into CASSFVQGPVSGNTIYF.